Below are 26 T cell receptor beta chains sequenced from a single sample in a study of cytomegalovirus exposure and HLA in healthy donors. PCR primers comprised 60 Vbeta and 13 Jbeta primers. Using immunoSEQ multiplex PCR, the repertoire was profiled, and TCRdb retains in-frame clones only, with some absent. This table has approximately 200,000 clones, around 79% appearing once. The source material was PBMCs. All receptors come from a girl aged 5-17 years in good health and CMV-seropositive.

The chain uses TRBV6-5 and TRBJ1-1; D might be TRBD1 (5 bases). This CDR3 region has 11 residues. The V gene lost 5 bases and the J gene lost 5 bases, with 6 bases spanning the gap. Per the germline V gene, CDR1 is MNHEY and CDR2 is SVGAGI. The CDR3 DNA follows: TGTGCCAGCAGTGGGGGGACTGAAGCTTTCTTT. It is translated as CASSGGTEAFF.

This clone was detected only once. The CDR3 bases are TGTGCCAGCAACTCCCCGTTAGAGGCTAACTATGGCTACACCTTC. This codes for CASNSPLEANYGYTF. This sequence joins TRBV7-9 and TRBJ1-2; D is unclear. Trimming cost V 7 bases and J 0 bases, with 15 bases left between them. Germline CDR1 reads SEHNR; CDR2 reads FQNEAQ (reference sequence). The CDR3 has 15 residues.

This chain uses TRBV19 with TRBJ2-7; 7 bases are a match to TRBD1. V lost 5 bases to trimming and J lost 0 bases; unmatched junction nucleotides: 4. Per germline, CDR1 LNHDA and CDR2 SQIVND (reference sequence). The CDR3 has 14 amino acids. For the CDR3, the DNA is TGTGCCAGTAGTGTGGACAGGAGCTCCTACGAGCAGTACTTC. It codes for CASSVDRSSYEQYF. Drawing the rest from reference TRBV19 and TRBJ2-7, the complete variable domain is DGGITQSPKYLFRKEGQNVTLSCEQNLNHDAMYWYRQDPGQGLRLIYYSQIVNDFQKGDIAEGYSVSREKKESFPLTVTSAQKNPTAFYLCASSVDRSSYEQYFGPGTRLTVT.

This clone has a handful of counts. The CDR3 loop is CASSAAIGGTDTQYF. CDR3 DNA: TGTGCCAGCAGTGCCGCAATAGGGGGCACAGATACGCAGTATTTT. V usage is TRBV6-1 and J usage is TRBJ2-3, with D maybe TRBD1 (5 bases). Germline CDR1 reads MNHNS; CDR2 reads SASEGT. The CDR3 is 15 residues long. Trimming shortened V by 4 bases and J by 1 base, and 12 bases separated the two germline ends.

The V and J genes are TRBV4-2 and TRBJ2-7, with TRBD1 identical over 11 bases. The trim removed 0 bases at V and 3 bases at J, leaving 4 bases unmatched. The V gene's germline CDR1 is LGHNA and CDR2 YNFKEQ. The CDR3 spans 16 residues. CDR3 bases: TGTGCCAGCAGCCAAGAGGGACAGGGGGAGGTCTACGAGCAGTACTTC. Its protein product is CASSQEGQGEVYEQYF.

The J gene is TRBJ2-1, the V gene TRBV6-6, with TRBD1 as a possible D gene (7 bases). The CDR3 spans 14 residues. With 2 bases removed from V and 3 bases from J, the gap between germline ends came to 8 bases. Germline CDR1 is MNHNY and CDR2 is SVGAGI (reference sequence). The CDR3 here is CASSYQGGYNEQFF. The CDR3 DNA is TGTGCCAGCAGTTACCAGGGGGGCTACAATGAGCAGTTCTTC.

The rearrangement links TRBV19 to TRBJ2-3, with 16 bases that match TRBD2. Germline CDR1 reads LNHDA; CDR2 reads SQIVND (reference sequence). This CDR3 spans 16 amino acids. V lost 7 bases to trimming and J lost 7 bases; unmatched junction nucleotides: 8. The CDR3 DNA reads as TGTGCCAGTAACACCCCGGGACTAGCGGGGGGGTATACGCAGTATTTT. Translated, it gives CASNTPGLAGGYTQYF.

The CDR3 coding sequence is TGTGCCAGCAGCTTAGCTCGTTGGGGCCTGGAGAACACTGAAGCTTTCTTT. Encoded protein: CASSLARWGLENTEAFF. The chain links TRBV11-3 to TRBJ1-1; tentative D call: TRBD1 (5 bases). CDR3 size: 17 residues. The V end lost 1 base, the J end lost 1 base, and 16 bases lay between the germline ends. CDR1 and CDR2 (germline): SGHNT, YENEEA.

This sequence joins TRBV18 and TRBJ1-4, with 8 bases identical to TRBD1. Trimming took 4 bases from V and 8 from J; bases not matched to a gene: 3. This CDR3 comprises 13 residues. CDR1 and CDR2 from the germline V gene are KGHSH and LQKENI. CDR3 coding DNA: TGTGCCAGCTCACTTGGACAGGGCGAAAAACTGTTTTTT. It specifies CASSLGQGEKLFF.

J is TRBJ1-2 and V is TRBV10-3; 7 bases fit TRBD1. CDR3 length: 12 residues. The V gene end was trimmed by 6 bases and the J gene end by 8 bases; junction bases not matched to a gene: 6. Germline values: CDR1 ENHRY, CDR2 SYGVKD. The CDR3 reads CAIRDRSEGYTF. The CDR3 nucleotides read TGTGCCATCAGGGACAGGTCTGAAGGCTACACCTTC.

The sample holds one count of this clone. This chain links TRBV11-3 with TRBJ2-2; D gene uncertain. Trimming stripped 0 bases from V and 7 bases from J, with 6 bases between. Germline V gives CDR1 SGHNT, CDR2 YENEEA. The CDR3 sequence is 13 residues long. CDR3 region: CASSLDPLGELFF. The CDR3 DNA sequence: TGTGCCAGCAGCTTAGACCCCCTCGGGGAGCTGTTTTTT.

This clone was recorded only once. The chain joins TRBV29-1 to TRBJ2-3; D might be TRBD2 (5 bases). The V end lost 6 bases, the J end lost 0 bases, and 13 bases lay between the germline ends. Germline CDR1 reads SQVTM; CDR2 reads ANQGSEA. The CDR3 contains 14 residues. CDR3 sequence: CSVAAVLSTDTQYF. The CDR3 DNA reads as TGCAGCGTCGCAGCGGTGTTAAGCACAGATACGCAGTATTTT.

V gene TRBV27 combines with J gene TRBJ1-2; 9 bases agree with TRBD1. Germline CDR1 and CDR2: MNHEY and SMNVEV (reference sequence). The CDR3 is made up of 15 amino acids. V dropped 8 bases and J dropped 0; count of bases not matched to a gene: 7. The CDR3 loop reads CASGGTGTANYGYTF. The CDR3, as DNA: TGTGCCAGCGGGGGGACAGGGACTGCTAACTATGGCTACACCTTC.

This clone has only a few counts. The V gene is TRBV6-5, the J gene TRBJ2-3; D is possibly TRBD1 (5 bases). CDR3 length: 14 amino acids. V lost 7 bases to trimming and J lost 2 bases, with 13 bases between them. The germline gives CDR1 MNHEY, CDR2 SVGAGI. The CDR3 here is CASKGDQVTDTQYF. In nucleotides, the CDR3 is TGTGCCAGCAAAGGGGATCAGGTCACAGATACGCAGTATTTT.

CDR3 residues: CAWIRLAGGPGEQFF. CDR3 bases: TGTGCCTGGATCCGACTAGCGGGGGGGCCCGGTGAGCAGTTCTTC. The rearrangement uses TRBV30 and TRBJ2-1, with TRBD2 identical over 14 bases. V was pared by 4 bases and J by 9 bases, with 8 bases of the junction left unmatched. CDR3 size: 15 residues. Germline lookup yields CDR1 GTSNPN and CDR2 SVGIG (reference sequence).

The chain carries TRBV4-3 and TRBJ1-3, with unresolved D. CDR1 and CDR2 (germline): LGHNA, YSLEER. This CDR3 spans 15 amino acids. V lost 0 bases and J 4 bases, leaving 10 bases between the germline ends. CDR3 DNA: TGCGCCAGCAGCCAAGAAGTCGGGTGGGGAAACACCATATATTTT. This encodes CASSQEVGWGNTIYF.

The table lists this clone with a count of one. The chain employs TRBV29-1 and TRBJ1-4; TRBD1 might be the D (6 bases). CDR1 SQVTM and CDR2 ANQGSEA come from the germline V gene. This CDR3 region has 11 residues. Trimming took off 5 bases at V and 5 bases at J, with 6 bases between the two ends. The CDR3, as DNA: TGCAGCGTTACAGGGAATGAAAAACTGTTTTTT. Amino acid sequence: CSVTGNEKLFF.

The rearrangement joins TRBV4-3 to TRBJ2-6; D is undetermined. The germline V and J ends were trimmed by 1 base and 0 bases, with 7 bases remaining between them. In germline, CDR1 is LGHNA, CDR2 YSLEER. The CDR3 spans 16 residues. CDR3 nucleotide sequence: TGCGCCAGCAGCCAAGGGGCCCGCTCTGGGGCCAACGTCCTGACTTTC. Its protein is CASSQGARSGANVLTF.

The V gene is TRBV27, the J gene TRBJ2-5, with TRBD2 matching 11 bases. V lost 4 bases, J lost 7 bases, and 11 bases stayed unmatched. CDR3 length: 16 residues. Germline lookup yields CDR1 MNHEY and CDR2 SMNVEV (reference sequence). CDR3 in amino acids: CASSSGLAGLTGTQYF. In nucleotides, the CDR3 is TGTGCCAGCAGTTCAGGACTAGCGGGCCTCACGGGGACCCAGTACTTC.

The V call is TRBV2, the J call TRBJ1-2, with 8 positions matching TRBD1. CDR3 length equals 16 residues. Germline loops: CDR1 SNHLY, CDR2 FYNNEI. V gave up 6 bases and J gave up 4 bases; unmatched junction bases: 13. The CDR3 region is CASSRVGQAGGYGYTF. CDR3 coding DNA: TGTGCCAGCAGCCGTGTGGGACAGGCGGGCGGCTATGGCTACACCTTC.

The chain has TRBV30 and TRBJ2-1; D is unresolved. The CDR3 is 14 amino acids. CDR1 and CDR2 from the germline V gene are GTSNPN and SVGIG (reference sequence). V was cut by 5 bases and J by 4 bases, with 15 bases left in between. CDR3 sequence (DNA): TGTGCCTGGGAATCAGAAATACAGTACAATGAGCAGTTCTTC. This codes for CAWESEIQYNEQFF.

The chain is built from TRBV2 and TRBJ1-3; 7 bases line up with TRBD1. The CDR3 loop spans 15 amino acids. V shed 2 bases and J 2 bases; nucleotides not matched to a gene: 3. Looked up from germline, CDR1 is SNHLY and CDR2 is FYNNEI. Written as DNA, the CDR3 is TGTGCCAGCAGTGAATGGCAGGGGGCTGGAAACACCATATATTTT. Protein product: CASSEWQGAGNTIYF.

The V call is TRBV13, the J call TRBJ1-1; D is undetermined. The CDR3 sequence is 15 residues long. Trimming cost V 3 bases and J 6 bases, with 17 bases left between them. In germline, CDR1 is PRHDT, CDR2 FYEKMQ (reference sequence). The CDR3 bases are TGTGCCAGCAGCTTGGGTCGAGGGTTAGGAGCTGAAGCTTTCTTT. It yields the protein CASSLGRGLGAEAFF.

V gene TRBV2 combines with J gene TRBJ1-2, with D maybe TRBD1 (6 bases). This CDR3 region has 17 residues. The V gene lost 8 bases and the J gene lost 8 bases, with 30 bases spanning the gap. Germline CDR1 and CDR2: SNHLY and FYNNEI. For the CDR3, the DNA is TGTGCCAGCTCTCCGGGTGTAGGGGACGGGGGGCGAGTCGGCTACACCTTC. Protein: CASSPGVGDGGRVGYTF.

This chain links TRBV30 with TRBJ2-2; D is possibly TRBD2 (6 bases). The ends were cut back, 3 bases at V and 5 bases at J, with 13 bases in the middle. This CDR3 contains 14 residues. Germline-derived CDR1 and CDR2 are GTSNPN and SVGIG (reference sequence). The CDR3 bases are TGTGCCTGGAGGGGACTTGGGGGGACCGGGGAGCTGTTTTTT. It translates to CAWRGLGGTGELFF.

The chain is built from TRBV5-6 and TRBJ2-7, with D perhaps TRBD1 (5 bases). V was shortened by 0 bases and J by 3 bases, with 10 bases between the two germline ends. This CDR3 spans 14 amino acids. Germline CDR1 and CDR2: SGHDT and YYEEEE. This chain's CDR3 is CASSLEGLGYEQYF. As DNA, the CDR3 is TGTGCCAGCAGCTTGGAGGGGCTGGGCTACGAGCAGTACTTC. Full variable domain (remainder filled in from reference TRBV5-6 and TRBJ2-7): DAGVTQSPTHLIKTRGQQVTLRCSPKSGHDTVSWYQQALGQGPQFIFQYYEEEERQRGNFPDRFSGHQFPNYSSELNVNALLLGDSALYLCASSLEGLGYEQYFGPGTRLTVT.